The rows below give T cell receptor beta chains drawn from one sample of a study of cytomegalovirus exposure and HLA in healthy donors. This table comes from immunoSEQ multiplex PCR, and its TCRdb copy is limited to in-frame clones, with some not included. The sample has approximately 110,000 clones; about 16% are singletons. The source material was PBMCs. All receptors come from a woman aged 18-35 years in good health and CMV-seronegative. Each CDR3 is given with its conserved first and last residue. A D gene is named only where the DNA matches it firmly. Clone size, where shown, is once, few, many, or a class for clones that have expanded.

clone_size,v_call,d_call,j_call,cdr3_aa,cdr3_nt
once,TRBV9,TRBD1,TRBJ2-6,CASSVRDRGYGANVLTF,TGTGCCAGCAGCGTCCGGGACAGGGGTTATGGGGCCAACGTCCTGACTTTC
-,TRBV9,TRBD1,TRBJ2-5,CASSPGQAQETQYF,TGTGCCAGCAGCCCTGGACAGGCTCAAGAGACCCAGTACTTC
-,TRBV28,TRBD1,TRBJ1-5,CASSLDRGNQPQHF,TGTGCCAGCAGTCTGGACAGGGGGAATCAGCCCCAGCATTTT
few,TRBV11-2,-,TRBJ1-5,CASSPPVEPQHF,TGTGCCAGCAGTCCTCCGGTGGAGCCCCAGCATTTT
few,TRBV13,TRBD1,TRBJ2-1,CASSFRDRGYNEQFF,TGTGCCAGCAGCTTCCGGGACAGGGGATACAATGAGCAGTTCTTC
-,TRBV30,-,TRBJ2-7,CAWTPDRDYEQYF,TGTGCCTGGACGCCGGACCGGGACTACGAGCAGTACTTC
-,TRBV5-1,-,TRBJ2-5,CASSLATAVGETQYF,TGCGCCAGCAGCTTGGCAACGGCGGTCGGAGAGACCCAGTACTTC
once,TRBV7-9,TRBD1,TRBJ1-2,CASSLSGTGGNYGYTF,TGTGCCAGCAGCTTATCCGGGACAGGGGGTAACTATGGCTACACCTTC
-,TRBV7-3,-,TRBJ1-1,CASSLRGTNTEAFF,TGTGCCAGCAGCCTCCGGGGGACGAACACTGAAGCTTTCTTT
-,TRBV28,TRBD2,TRBJ2-7,CASSPERESREQYF,TGTGCCAGCAGCCCAGAGCGGGAAAGCCGCGAGCAGTACTTC
few,TRBV5-6,TRBD1,TRBJ1-4,CASSLYGTGMFNEKLFF,TGTGCCAGCAGCTTGTACGGGACAGGGATGTTCAATGAAAAACTGTTTTTT
few,TRBV5-1,TRBD1,TRBJ1-2,CASSLDTGDGYTF,TGCGCCAGCAGCTTGGACACAGGGGATGGCTACACCTTC
-,TRBV6-1,TRBD1,TRBJ1-2,CASSVARDRGFGYTF,TGTGCCAGCAGTGTTGCCCGGGACAGGGGTTTTGGCTACACCTTC
-,TRBV7-2,TRBD1,TRBJ1-2,CASSFVDRGYGYTF,TGTGCCAGCAGCTTTGTCGACAGGGGTTATGGCTACACCTTC
-,TRBV6-1,-,TRBJ2-2,CASSEGGGGTGELFF,TGTGCCAGCAGTGAAGGGGGAGGAGGCACCGGGGAGCTGTTTTTT
-,TRBV5-4,-,TRBJ2-1,CASSLAGNNEQFF,TGTGCCAGCAGCTTGGCCGGTAACAATGAGCAGTTCTTC
-,TRBV19,-,TRBJ2-7,CASSARGVIYEQYF,TGTGCCAGTAGCGCCAGGGGGGTGATCTACGAGCAGTACTTC
few,TRBV6-6,-,TRBJ1-6,CASSTKSTGFDSPLHF,TGTGCCAGCAGTACCAAATCCACAGGGTTCGATTCACCCCTCCACTTT
-,TRBV9,TRBD2,TRBJ2-1,CASSPGGGNEQFF,TGTGCCAGCAGCCCCGGGGGGGGCAATGAGCAGTTCTTC
-,TRBV15,-,TRBJ2-7,CATSRDTYEQYF,TGTGCCACCAGCAGAGACACATACGAGCAGTACTTC